This passage covers 10 T cell receptor beta chains from one sample sequenced in a study of OX40 agonist ivuxolimab in advanced cancers. TCRdb's table, derived via immunoSEQ multiplex PCR, lists solely in-frame clones and lacks some. This sample has approximately 90,000 clones, with over 75% found just once. The input for sequencing was CD4+ or CD8+ T cells sorted from blood, taken in a trial of the OX40 agonist ivuxolimab. The receptors were sampled from an adult with an advanced solid tumor such as melanoma, head and neck, liver or kidney cancer.

The chain recombines TRBV6-5 with TRBJ1-2; 8 bases fit TRBD1. V was pared by 5 bases and J by 8 bases, with 13 bases of the junction left unmatched. The CDR3 has 15 residues. Germline CDR1 is MNHEY and CDR2 is SVGAGI. The CDR3 here is CASSRSTGAAGGYTF. The CDR3 nucleotides read TGTGCCAGCAGTAGATCGACAGGGGCCGCCGGCGGCTACACCTTC.

V is TRBV7-2 and J is TRBJ2-3; 13 bases line up with TRBD2. Germline V lookup: CDR1 SGHTA, CDR2 FQGNSA. This CDR3 comprises 16 residues. Unmatched junction bases numbered 9, after V lost 4 bases and J lost 8 bases. CDR3 in amino acids: CASSSSGLAGRGTQYF. The CDR3 coding sequence is TGTGCCAGCAGCTCCTCGGGACTAGCGGGGCGGGGTACGCAGTATTTT.

The chain has TRBV4-2 and TRBJ1-3; 11 bases are a match to TRBD1. CDR1 and CDR2 from the germline V gene are LGHNA and YNFKEQ. The trim removed 1 base at V and 8 bases at J, leaving 4 bases unmatched. This CDR3 spans 15 amino acids. The CDR3 DNA sequence: TGTGCCAGCAGCCAAGCAGGGACAGGGGGATACACCATATATTTT. Its protein product is CASSQAGTGGYTIYF.

The chain links TRBV5-4 to TRBJ1-2; TRBD1 agrees at 8 bases. CDR3 length equals 14 residues. Unmatched junction bases numbered 6, after V lost 4 bases and J lost 4 bases. Germline CDR1 and CDR2: SGHNT and YYREEE (reference sequence). CDR3 loop: CASSPGQEIYGYTF. The CDR3 coding sequence is TGTGCCAGCAGCCCGGGACAGGAGATCTATGGCTACACCTTC.

The chain links TRBV7-9 to TRBJ2-3, with 7 bases fitting TRBD2. CDR3 size: 15 residues. V dropped 5 bases and J dropped 6; count of bases not matched to a gene: 11. Germline V CDR1 and CDR2: SEHNR, FQNEAQ (reference sequence). The CDR3 protein is CASSPSAGVADTQYF. The CDR3, as DNA: TGTGCCAGCAGCCCCTCGGCGGGGGTGGCGGATACGCAGTATTTT.

The chain carries TRBV6-5 and TRBJ2-7; D is possibly TRBD1 (5 bases). This CDR3 is built from 13 residues. With 6 bases removed from V and 3 bases from J, the gap between germline ends came to 12 bases. CDR1 is MNHEY, CDR2 SVGAGI, per germline. CDR3: CASRQQDYYEQYF. The CDR3 nucleotides are TGTGCCAGCAGGCAACAGGATTACTACGAGCAGTACTTC.

The J gene is TRBJ2-1, the V gene TRBV6-5, with D unresolved. The V end lost 2 bases, the J end lost 8 bases, and 7 bases lay between the germline ends. Per germline, CDR1 MNHEY and CDR2 SVGAGI. This CDR3 has 12 residues. CDR3 residues: CASSYPGDEQFF. CDR3 DNA: TGTGCCAGCAGTTACCCGGGTGATGAGCAGTTCTTC.

The genes are TRBV30 and TRBJ1-1; D is unclear. This CDR3 has 13 residues. The V gene's germline CDR1 is GTSNPN and CDR2 SVGIG (reference sequence). The V and J ends lost 0 bases and 2 bases respectively, with 7 bases between them. For the CDR3, the DNA is TGTGCCTGGAGTGTTAACAGAAACACTGAAGCTTTCTTT. It yields the protein CAWSVNRNTEAFF.

The chain employs TRBV25-1 and TRBJ2-7, with 8 bases identical to TRBD1. Trimming removed 5 bases from V and 2 bases from J; junction bases left unmatched: 11. Germline V gene sequence: CDR1 MGHDK, CDR2 SYGVNS. The CDR3 runs to 16 residues. Written as DNA, the CDR3 is TGTGCCAGCAGTCCCCTAAAGGGACAGGAGGCCTACGAGCAGTACTTC. Amino acids: CASSPLKGQEAYEQYF.

CDR3 sequence: CASRSTENTEAFF. The CDR3 DNA reads TGCGCCAGCAGGTCGACGGAGAACACTGAAGCTTTCTTT. The chain uses TRBV5-1 and TRBJ1-1; D remains ambiguous. Trimming removed 5 bases at V and 1 base at J, with 9 bases between. The CDR3 is 13 amino acids. Germline CDR1 reads SGHRS; CDR2 reads YFSETQ. Full variable domain (rest looked up from reference TRBV5-1 and TRBJ1-1): KAGVTQTPRYLIKTRGQQVTLSCSPISGHRSVSWYQQTPGQGLQFLFEYFSETQRNKGNFPGRFSGRQFSNSRSEMNVSTLELGDSALYLCASRSTENTEAFFGQGTRLTVV.